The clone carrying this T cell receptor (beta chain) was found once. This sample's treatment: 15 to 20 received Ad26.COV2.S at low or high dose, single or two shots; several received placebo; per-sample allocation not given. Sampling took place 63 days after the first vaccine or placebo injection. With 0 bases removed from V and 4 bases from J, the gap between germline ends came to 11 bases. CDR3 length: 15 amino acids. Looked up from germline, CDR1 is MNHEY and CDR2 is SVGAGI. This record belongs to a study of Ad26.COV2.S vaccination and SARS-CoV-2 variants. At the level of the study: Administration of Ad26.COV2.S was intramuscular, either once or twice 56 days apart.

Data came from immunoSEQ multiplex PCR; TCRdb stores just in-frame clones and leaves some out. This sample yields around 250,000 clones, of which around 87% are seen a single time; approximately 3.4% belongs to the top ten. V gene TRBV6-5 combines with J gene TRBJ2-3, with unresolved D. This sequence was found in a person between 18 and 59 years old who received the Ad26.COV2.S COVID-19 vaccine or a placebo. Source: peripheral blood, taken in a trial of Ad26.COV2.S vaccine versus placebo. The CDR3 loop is CASSYSRSPPDTQYF. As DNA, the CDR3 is TGTGCCAGCAGTTACTCGAGGTCCCCGCCAGATACGCAGTATTTT.